This TCR beta chain was identified during a study of T cell repertoires in cytomegalovirus infection. TCRdb analysed the reads with MiXCR anew, one entry per CDR3 protein. The repertoire has some 200,000 distinct CDR3 sequences, 8% to 10% of them found once; the top ten carry approximately 4.3%. This clonotype has only a few counts. Sequencing input: PBMCs. This clonotype originated in a human donor in good health (CMV status not recorded). Some clones in this sample may be carry-over from other donors' samples.

The CDR3 coding sequence is TGTGCCAGCAGCCAAGTTGGGGGATTTGCTGGCTACACCTTC. Its translation: CASSQVGGFAGYTF. The chain has TRBV14 and TRBJ1-2; D perhaps matches TRBD1 (5 bases). From germline, CDR1 is SGHDN and CDR2 FVKESK. The V end lost 1 base, the J end lost 7 bases, and 13 bases lay between the germline ends. The CDR3 consists of 14 residues.